This T cell receptor (beta chain) is drawn from a study of technical replicates of blood from a few donors. Data came from immunoSEQ multiplex PCR; TCRdb stores just in-frame clones and leaves some out. Seen here are 75,000 to 95,000 clones, approximately 94% observed once, and the top ten hold roughly 0.23%. The junction had 6 bases not matched to a gene; V was cut back by 7 bases and J by 4 bases. Germline V gene sequence: CDR1 LNHDA, CDR2 SQIVND (reference sequence). The CDR3 spans 14 residues. The receptor's source is a human donor in good health. Specimen: T cells isolated from PBMCs. The chain recombines TRBV19 with TRBJ1-2; TRBD1 agrees at 10 bases. The CDR3 loop is CASIARDRGYGYTF. DNA for the CDR3: TGTGCCAGTATCGCTCGGGACAGGGGCTATGGCTACACCTTC.